This TCR beta chain was observed in a study of blood T cell repertoires in COVID-19. Assay used: immunoSEQ multiplex PCR; TCRdb lists only in-frame clones, some missing. The data hold some 300,000 clones, with around 88% observed a single time. The CDR3 contains 13 residues. Germline loops: CDR1 MNHNY, CDR2 SVGAGI (reference sequence). Losses at the gene ends were 10 bases for V and 6 bases for J; bases not matched to a gene: 5. The receptor's source is a woman aged 30 to 39 who had recovered from COVID-19. This chain uses TRBV6-6 with TRBJ2-2; 10 bases line up with TRBD1. The sequencing input was peripheral blood. The CDR3 spells CAIATGGSGELFF. The CDR3 DNA sequence: TGTGCCATCGCGACAGGGGGCTCCGGGGAGCTGTTTTTT.